This TCR beta chain is from a study of shared clonotypes between healthy human individuals. Findings of the study overall: Tissue TCR repertoires likely differ from these blood-only repertoires.

The method was immunoSEQ multiplex PCR; TCRdb's version includes in-frame clones alone and lacks a portion of them. The sample contains approximately 620,000 clones, around 97% of which appear only once. CDR1 is MGHRA and CDR2 is YSYEKL in the germline V gene. The CDR3 totals 15 residues. The ends were cut back, 1 base at V and 4 bases at J, with 13 bases in the middle. Details on this clone: What it recognizes is unknown.

V gene TRBV4-1 combines with J gene TRBJ1-2; D not certain. The sequenced sample was naive CD4+ T cells sorted from blood. The subset denotes: CD45RA+ positively selected. The TCR was taken from a woman in her twenties or thirties in good health. CDR3 coding DNA: TGCGCCAGCAGCCAAGGGGTCTATGGGAGCTATGGCTACACCTTC. It encodes CASSQGVYGSYGYTF.